This is a list of T cell receptor beta chains from one sample in a study of blood T cells in healthy people across ages. TCRdb ran MiXCR on the 5' RACE reads and lists one entry per CDR3 protein. Here the sample spans 850,000 to 1,000,000 distinct CDR3 sequences, 45% to 60% being singletons. Sequencing input: blood. The origin of the receptors is a woman aged 60 to 75 in good health. The CDR3 runs from the conserved cysteine through the conserved F or W. Each record gives: V gene, J gene, D gene, clone size, CDR3 protein, CDR3 DNA. A D gene is named only where the DNA matches it firmly. Rows may omit the clone size; those that give it use once, few, many or a size class.

V: TRBV20-1; J: TRBJ2-1; D: TRBD1; size: NA; CDR3: CSATPPGQGSEQFF; DNA: TGCAGTGCTACGCCCCCCGGACAGGGGAGTGAGCAGTTCTTC
V: TRBV28; J: TRBJ2-6; D: NA; size: NA; CDR3: CASSLLQGISSGANVLTF; DNA: TGTGCCAGCAGTTTATTGCAGGGTATTTCCTCTGGGGCCAACGTCCTGACTTTC
V: TRBV28; J: TRBJ2-7; D: NA; size: few; CDR3: CASSVGYYEQYF; DNA: TGTGCCAGCAGTGTAGGGTACTACGAGCAGTACTTC
V: TRBV2; J: TRBJ2-5; D: TRBD1; size: few; CDR3: CASSVTGTGEETQYF; DNA: TGTGCCAGCAGTGTCACCGGGACAGGGGAAGAGACCCAGTACTTC
V: TRBV7-6; J: TRBJ2-2; D: NA; size: few; CDR3: CASSLGSGEEDTGELFF; DNA: TGTGCCAGCAGCTTAGGGTCAGGGGAGGAGGACACCGGGGAGCTGTTTTTT
V: TRBV29-1; J: TRBJ2-7; D: TRBD2; size: NA; CDR3: CSVDGLAGYNEQYF; DNA: TGCAGCGTTGATGGGCTAGCGGGATACAATGAGCAGTACTTC
V: TRBV7-2; J: TRBJ2-5; D: NA; size: few; CDR3: CASSLVGVETQYF; DNA: TGTGCCAGCAGCTTAGTTGGGGTGGAGACCCAGTACTTC
V: TRBV28; J: TRBJ2-6; D: NA; size: few; CDR3: CATQTSGANVLTF; DNA: TGTGCCACCCAAACGTCTGGGGCCAACGTCCTGACTTTC
V: TRBV20-1; J: TRBJ2-1; D: TRBD2; size: NA; CDR3: CSARFSGSSYNEQFF; DNA: TGCAGTGCTAGGTTCAGCGGGAGCTCCTACAATGAGCAGTTCTTC
V: TRBV18; J: TRBJ2-6; D: TRBD1; size: NA; CDR3: CASSPGTGASSGANVLTF; DNA: TGTGCCAGCTCGCCAGGGACAGGCGCTTCCTCTGGGGCCAACGTCCTGACTTTC
V: TRBV7-9; J: TRBJ2-1; D: NA; size: NA; CDR3: CASSPVILDHSYNEQFF; DNA: TGTGCCAGCAGCCCCGTCATCCTAGACCACTCCTACAATGAGCAGTTCTTC
V: TRBV29-1; J: TRBJ2-7; D: NA; size: NA; CDR3: CSVRGFRADVYEQYF; DNA: TGCAGCGTTAGGGGTTTCAGGGCGGACGTCTACGAGCAGTACTTC
V: TRBV27; J: TRBJ1-2; D: NA; size: few; CDR3: CASSFRGSDGYTF; DNA: TGTGCCAGCAGTTTCCGGGGTTCGGATGGCTACACCTTC
V: TRBV10-2; J: TRBJ1-5; D: NA; size: NA; CDR3: CASRDTDQPQHF; DNA: TGCGCCAGTAGGGACACCGATCAGCCCCAGCATTTT
V: TRBV4-3; J: TRBJ2-5; D: NA; size: NA; CDR3: CTSSQVGGGTQYF; DNA: TGCACCAGCAGCCAAGTCGGAGGGGGGACCCAGTACTTC
V: TRBV28; J: TRBJ2-7; D: NA; size: few; CDR3: CASSLRARSYEQYF; DNA: TGTGCCAGCAGTTTAAGGGCTCGCTCCTACGAGCAGTACTTC
V: TRBV7-2; J: TRBJ1-5; D: NA; size: NA; CDR3: CASRQFHSNHPQHF; DNA: TGTGCCAGCAGACAGTTCCATAGCAATCATCCCCAGCATTTT
V: TRBV29-1; J: TRBJ2-1; D: NA; size: few; CDR3: CSVGDTEQFF; DNA: TGCAGCGTTGGAGACACTGAGCAGTTCTTC
V: TRBV27; J: TRBJ2-1; D: NA; size: NA; CDR3: CASSPPGLTSNEQFF; DNA: TGTGCCAGCAGTCCGCCGGGACTGACGAGCAATGAGCAGTTCTTC
V: TRBV30; J: TRBJ2-5; D: NA; size: once; CDR3: CAWSVQGTQYF; DNA: TGTGCCTGGAGTGTACAGGGGACCCAGTACTTC
V: TRBV29-1; J: TRBJ2-7; D: TRBD2; size: many; CDR3: CSVISGSSYEQYF; DNA: TGCAGCGTTATTAGCGGGAGCTCCTACGAGCAGTACTTC
V: TRBV27; J: TRBJ1-2; D: TRBD1; size: NA; CDR3: CASTPTGVSGYTF; DNA: TGTGCCAGCACCCCCACAGGGGTGTCTGGCTACACCTTC
V: TRBV20-1; J: TRBJ2-5; D: NA; size: NA; CDR3: CSASVGDQETQYF; DNA: TGCAGTGCTAGCGTAGGGGACCAAGAGACCCAGTACTTC
V: TRBV28; J: TRBJ1-5; D: NA; size: NA; CDR3: CASSQRAGLHQPQHF; DNA: TGTGCCAGCAGCCAAAGGGCCGGTCTTCATCAGCCCCAGCATTTT
V: TRBV5-1; J: TRBJ1-2; D: TRBD1; size: NA; CDR3: CASSPQGNGGYTF; DNA: TGCGCCAGCAGCCCACAGGGGAATGGAGGCTACACCTTC
V: TRBV6-2/TRBV6-3; J: TRBJ2-1; D: NA; size: NA; CDR3: CASSYSWTPANEQFF; DNA: TGTGCCAGCAGTTATTCCTGGACTCCGGCAAATGAGCAGTTCTTC
V: TRBV25-1; J: TRBJ2-5; D: TRBD2; size: NA; CDR3: CASSDNRLALETQYF; DNA: TGTGCCAGCAGTGACAATAGACTAGCGTTGGAGACCCAGTACTTC
V: TRBV21-1; J: TRBJ2-4; D: NA; size: NA; CDR3: CATYPDTITGLAKNIQYF; DNA: TGTGCCACCTATCCTGACACGATTACCGGCCTAGCCAAAAACATTCAGTACTTC
V: TRBV7-6; J: TRBJ2-5; D: TRBD2; size: NA; CDR3: CASSIRLAGVETQYF; DNA: TGTGCCAGCAGCATACGACTAGCGGGAGTAGAGACCCAGTACTTC
V: TRBV11-2; J: TRBJ2-7; D: TRBD2; size: few; CDR3: CASREGFAGGYEQYF; DNA: TGTGCCAGCAGAGAGGGATTTGCGGGAGGGTACGAGCAGTACTTC
V: TRBV9; J: TRBJ1-3; D: NA; size: NA; CDR3: CASSVGRASGNTIYF; DNA: TGTGCCAGCAGCGTTGGACGGGCCTCTGGAAACACCATATATTTT
V: TRBV7-2; J: TRBJ2-7; D: NA; size: few; CDR3: CASSSGQLLGREYF; DNA: TGTGCCAGCAGCTCGGGACAGCTCTTAGGGAGGGAGTACTTC
V: TRBV5-1; J: TRBJ2-3; D: TRBD2; size: NA; CDR3: CASSLDVAGGGDTQYF; DNA: TGCGCCAGCAGCTTGGACGTAGCGGGAGGCGGAGATACGCAGTATTTT
V: TRBV19; J: TRBJ2-3; D: NA; size: NA; CDR3: CASSGSVRTQYF; DNA: TGTGCCAGTAGCGGGAGCGTTCGGACGCAGTATTTT
V: TRBV4-3; J: TRBJ1-2; D: NA; size: NA; CDR3: CASSQESFIGDYGYTF; DNA: TGCGCCAGCAGCCAAGAATCATTCATTGGTGACTATGGCTACACCTTC
V: TRBV12-3/TRBV12-4; J: TRBJ2-6; D: NA; size: NA; CDR3: CASSSQGSGANILTF; DNA: TGTGCCAGCAGTTCCCAAGGCTCTGGGGCCAACATCCTGACTTTC